These 30 T cell receptor beta chains came from one sample sequenced in a study of shared clonotypes between healthy human individuals. Clones were read by immunoSEQ multiplex PCR, and TCRdb kept only the in-frame ones, dropping some. The table records 2,100,000 or so clones, about 94% of them present only once. Sequencing was done on a sample of naive CD4+ T cells sorted from blood. The subset was: CD45RA+ positively selected. The receptors originated from a man between 18 and 35 years old in good health.

This chain connects TRBV10-3 to TRBJ2-5, with D perhaps given as TRBD1 or TRBD2 (5 bases each). The end of the DNA aligns better with TRBJ2-7, so the J call may be wrong. This CDR3 has 12 amino acids. Germline values: CDR1 ENHRY, CDR2 SYGVKD. In DNA form, the CDR3 reads TGTGCCATCAAGGGGAGCTCCTACGAGCAGTACTTC. Its translation is CAIKGSSYEQYF.

This sequence joins TRBV7-9 and TRBJ2-7; 7 positions match TRBD1. Germline CDR1 is SEHNR and CDR2 is FQNEAQ (reference sequence). This CDR3 has 13 residues. V lost 8 bases to trimming and J lost 9 bases; unmatched junction nucleotides: 13. This CDR3 reads CASRLQGSWAQYF. The DNA for the CDR3 is TGTGCCAGCCGACTACAGGGGTCCTGGGCGCAGTACTTC.

A single count supports this clone. The genes are TRBV5-4 and TRBJ2-1, with TRBD1 matching 8 bases. Germline lookup yields CDR1 SGHNT and CDR2 YYREEE (reference sequence). V lost 5 bases to trimming and J lost 5 bases; unmatched junction nucleotides: 9. This CDR3 has 15 amino acids. CDR3: CASSYRTGSNNEQFF. DNA for the CDR3: TGTGCCAGCAGTTATAGGACAGGGTCAAACAATGAGCAGTTCTTC.

The V call is TRBV7-9, the J call TRBJ1-5; 10 nucleotides match TRBD1. V lost 6 bases, J lost 5 bases, and 7 bases stayed unmatched. The CDR3 contains 15 residues. CDR1 and CDR2 from the germline V gene are SEHNR and FQNEAQ (reference sequence). This CDR3 reads CASRQRTGGDQPQHF. In DNA, the CDR3 is TGTGCCAGCAGACAACGGACAGGGGGGGATCAGCCCCAGCATTTT.

The chain joins TRBV25-1 to TRBJ2-5; D is perhaps TRBD1 (6 bases). CDR3 length: 13 amino acids. In germline, CDR1 is MGHDK, CDR2 SYGVNS. The V end was cut by 6 bases, the J end by 0 bases, with 8 bases between. The CDR3 nucleotides are TGTGCCAGCAGGGACAGTAACCAAGAGACCCAGTACTTC. Amino acids: CASRDSNQETQYF. Full variable domain (outside the CDR3, taken from reference TRBV25-1 and TRBJ2-5): EADIYQTPRYLVIGTGKKITLECSQTMGHDKMYWYQQDPGMELHLIHYSYGVNSTEKGDLSSESTVSRIRTEHFPLTLESARPSHTSQYLCASRDSNQETQYFGPGTRLLVL.

The chain employs TRBV4-1 and TRBJ1-2; 9 bases agree with TRBD1. The germline CDR1 and CDR2 sequences are MGHRA and YSYEKL. The CDR3 length is 16 residues. With 1 base clipped from V and 5 bases from J, the junction kept 8 bases outside the gene matches. CDR3 in amino acids: CASSQVPGQGRYGYTF. The CDR3 nucleotides are TGCGCCAGCAGCCAAGTACCGGGACAGGGTAGGTATGGCTACACCTTC.

The chain combines TRBV18 with TRBJ2-1, with 7 bases matching TRBD2. Germline V gene lookup returns CDR1 KGHSH and CDR2 LQKENI. This CDR3 is built from 17 residues. With 1 base clipped from V and 4 bases from J, the junction kept 10 bases outside the gene matches. The CDR3: CASSPRGAGITYNEQFF. The CDR3 DNA reads TGTGCCAGCTCACCACGAGGAGCGGGGATTACTTACAATGAGCAGTTCTTC.

The rearrangement links TRBV7-9 to TRBJ2-3; 11 bases are shared with TRBD1. The germline V gene encodes CDR1 SEHNR and CDR2 FQNEAQ (reference sequence). V dropped 3 bases and J dropped 6; count of bases not matched to a gene: 2. The CDR3 runs to 14 residues. CDR3 nucleotide sequence: TGTGCCAGCAGCTTGGACAGGGGGCGGGATACGCAGTATTTT. Translation gives CASSLDRGRDTQYF. The whole variable domain, filled in from reference TRBV7-9 and TRBJ2-3, reads DTGVSQNPRHKITKRGQNVTFRCDPISEHNRLYWYRQTLGQGPEFLTYFQNEAQLEKSRLLSDRFSAERPKGSFSTLEIQRTEQGDSAMYLCASSLDRGRDTQYFGPGTRLTVL.

J is TRBJ1-6 and V is TRBV7-9; D gene unclear. V lost 7 bases, J lost 10 bases, and 23 bases lay in between. The CDR3 is 16 residues long. Germline CDR1 reads SEHNR; CDR2 reads FQNEAQ (reference sequence). DNA of the CDR3: TGTGCCAGCATGGCCCCAGGAGGGCGGCTAGTGTCACCCCTCCACTTT. Protein product: CASMAPGGRLVSPLHF.

This sequence joins TRBV7-9 and TRBJ2-7; 9 positions match TRBD1. CDR3 length: 15 residues. J gave up 1 base and V 1 base, and 2 bases lay outside the gene matches. Germline-derived CDR1 and CDR2 are SEHNR and FQNEAQ (reference sequence). The CDR3 reads CASSLETGGSYEQYF. The CDR3 bases are TGTGCCAGCAGCTTAGAGACAGGGGGATCCTACGAGCAGTACTTC.

The chain recombines TRBV21-1 with TRBJ2-7; TRBD1 is the table's D call and was not checked against the DNA. TRBV21-1 is classified as a pseudogene. This CDR3 contains 10 residues. CDR3 in DNA: TGTGCCAGCGTACGGGACAGGGCGTACTTC. Protein sequence: CASVRDRAYF.

The V call is TRBV6-5, the J call TRBJ2-2; TRBD2 aligns across 8 bases. CDR1 MNHEY and CDR2 SVGAGI come from the germline V gene. This CDR3 comprises 16 residues. J was trimmed by 4 bases and V by 3 bases; bases with no gene match: 7. The CDR3 protein is CASSYSGGALTGELFF. The CDR3 DNA reads TGTGCCAGCAGTTATTCCGGGGGGGCCCTCACCGGGGAGCTGTTTTTT.

The chain employs TRBV2 and TRBJ1-3; D might be TRBD1 (6 bases). Germline V lookup: CDR1 SNHLY, CDR2 FYNNEI. The CDR3 runs to 15 residues. V gave up 6 bases and J gave up 3 bases, with 15 bases separating them. CDR3 in DNA: TGTGCCAGCAGGACCTCAGGGGTTGGTGGAAACACCATATATTTT. It is translated as CASRTSGVGGNTIYF.

This sequence joins TRBV6-5 and TRBJ2-7; 9 bases agree with TRBD2. V was pared by 6 bases and J by 2 bases, with 2 bases of the junction left unmatched. The CDR3 extends over 13 amino acids. CDR1 is MNHEY, CDR2 SVGAGI, per germline. DNA of the CDR3: TGTGCCAGCAGGGGACTAGCAGCCTACGAGCAGTACTTC. Residues: CASRGLAAYEQYF.

This chain connects TRBV7-2 to TRBJ1-1; 8 bases fit TRBD1. V gave up 2 bases and J gave up 4 bases; unmatched junction bases: 9. The V gene's germline CDR1 is SGHTA and CDR2 FQGNSA. The CDR3 has 16 amino acids. In DNA form, the CDR3 reads TGTGCCAGCAGCTTAAGGCAGGGGGCGCGGGGCACTGAAGCTTTCTTT. Translation: CASSLRQGARGTEAFF.

The chain employs TRBV2 and TRBJ1-3, with 7 bases identical to TRBD1. Germline assignment: CDR1 SNHLY and CDR2 FYNNEI. The CDR3 loop spans 15 amino acids. J was trimmed by 4 bases and V by 2 bases; bases with no gene match: 5. CDR3 in amino acids: CASSEPRGGGNTIYF. The CDR3 DNA reads TGTGCCAGCAGTGAACCCAGGGGGGGAGGAAACACCATATATTTT.

This clone has only one observation. Other DNA sequences within the sample encode an identical CDR3. The genes are TRBV7-2 and TRBJ2-7, with D maybe TRBD1 (6 bases). CDR1 is SGHTA, CDR2 FQGNSA, per germline. The CDR3 sequence is 12 residues long. Trimming removed 5 bases from V and 4 bases from J, with 9 bases in between. CDR3 in DNA: TGTGCCAGCAGCCTGAGGGGGTACGAGCAGTACTTC. Protein product: CASSLRGYEQYF. Full variable domain (rest looked up from reference TRBV7-2 and TRBJ2-7): GAGVSQSPSNKVTEKGKDVELRCDPISGHTALYWYRQSLGQGLEFLIYFQGNSAPDKSGLPSDRFSAERTGGSVSTLTIQRTQQEDSAVYLCASSLRGYEQYFGPGTRLTVT.

The rearrangement joins TRBV19 to TRBJ1-1; no clear D gene. The CDR3 runs 12 residues. The germline gives CDR1 LNHDA, CDR2 SQIVND (reference sequence). V was cut by 10 bases and J by 10 bases, with 19 bases left in between. The CDR3 DNA sequence: TGTGCCACCTGCGGGAGAGACGAGGTAGCTTTCTTT. It codes for CATCGRDEVAFF. Full variable domain (missing parts from reference TRBV19 and TRBJ1-1): DGGITQSPKYLFRKEGQNVTLSCEQNLNHDAMYWYRQDPGQGLRLIYYSQIVNDFQKGDIAEGYSVSREKKESFPLTVTSAQKNPTAFYLCATCGRDEVAFFGQGTRLTVV.

This sequence joins TRBV4-1 and TRBJ1-4; D not resolved. Germline CDR1 MGHRA, CDR2 YSYEKL. The CDR3 length is 16 residues. V dropped 0 bases and J dropped 3 bases, with 11 bases sitting between them. CDR3 amino acids: CASSQEGKGPNEKLFF. For the CDR3, the DNA is TGCGCCAGCAGCCAAGAAGGCAAGGGCCCTAATGAAAAACTGTTTTTT.

The V call is TRBV6-1, the J call TRBJ2-1, with a possible D match to TRBD1 (5 bases). Germline values: CDR1 MNHNS, CDR2 SASEGT. The CDR3 sequence is 15 residues long. V shed 6 bases and J shed 0 bases, with 12 bases lying between them. The CDR3 reads CASRQVGSSYNEQFF. In DNA form, the CDR3 reads TGTGCCAGCAGACAGGTCGGAAGCTCCTACAATGAGCAGTTCTTC.

The chain carries TRBV7-2 and TRBJ2-1, with D perhaps TRBD1 or TRBD2 (6 bases each). CDR1 and CDR2 (germline): SGHTA, FQGNSA. Trimming removed 7 bases from V and 7 bases from J, with 14 bases in between. The CDR3 extends over 13 amino acids. This CDR3 is CASNQGGNNEQFF. The CDR3 region has the DNA TGTGCCAGCAACCAAGGGGGGAATAATGAGCAGTTCTTC.

V gene TRBV5-6 combines with J gene TRBJ2-2; D gene uncertain. The CDR3 covers 13 residues. CDR1 and CDR2 from the germline V gene are SGHDT and YYEEEE. V was shortened by 7 bases and J by 1 base, with 8 bases between the two germline ends. CDR3 in amino acids: CASFLGNTGELFF. DNA for the CDR3: TGTGCCAGCTTCTTGGGGAACACCGGGGAGCTGTTTTTT.

This chain uses TRBV4-3 with TRBJ1-2; possible D gene TRBD1, 6 bases. Germline CDR1 reads LGHNA; CDR2 reads YSLEER. This CDR3 region has 16 residues. Trimming took 4 bases from V and 6 from J, leaving 21 bases between them. CDR3 region: CASSLFRTVLTNGYTF. As DNA, the CDR3 is TGCGCCAGCAGCCTTTTTCGGACAGTGCTAACTAATGGCTACACCTTC.

Concerning this clone itself: Other DNA sequences in the sample encode the same CDR3. The chain combines TRBV2 with TRBJ1-4; 8 bases fit TRBD1. This CDR3 has 14 amino acids. Germline trimming cut 5 bases from V and 3 bases from J; bases unmatched to any gene: 2. Germline-derived CDR1 and CDR2 are SNHLY and FYNNEI. CDR3 region: CASSPDRANEKLFF. DNA for the CDR3: TGTGCCAGCAGTCCGGACAGGGCTAATGAAAAACTGTTTTTT. The full variable domain, completed using reference TRBV2 and TRBJ1-4, is EPEVTQTPSHQVTQMGQEVILRCVPISNHLYFYWYRQILGQKVEFLVSFYNNEISEKSEIFDDQFSVERPDGSNFTLKIRSTKLEDSAMYFCASSPDRANEKLFFGSGTQLSVL.

The chain is built from TRBV6-1 and TRBJ1-5; TRBD1 agrees at 7 bases. The J segment lost 2 bases and the V segment lost 7 bases, leaving 8 bases of the junction unmatched. There are 15 residues in the CDR3. Germline CDR1 reads MNHNS; CDR2 reads SASEGT. The DNA of the CDR3 is TGTGCCAGCAAGGGACAGTTTAACGGCAATCAGCCCCAGCATTTT. Translating it yields CASKGQFNGNQPQHF.

The rearrangement links TRBV5-1 to TRBJ1-3; no definite D call. Germline assignment: CDR1 SGHRS and CDR2 YFSETQ. There are 15 residues in the CDR3. Trimming left V 1 base short and J 0 bases short, with 8 bases between. In DNA form, the CDR3 reads TGCGCCAGCAGCTTGCTTGGGCTCTCTGGAAACACCATATATTTT. Its protein is CASSLLGLSGNTIYF.

The rearrangement joins TRBV2 to TRBJ1-5; no definite D call. Germline CDR1 reads SNHLY; CDR2 reads FYNNEI. Trimming cost V 7 bases and J 1 base, with 14 bases left between them. This CDR3 is built from 15 residues. This chain's CDR3 is CASKKDRVSNQPQHF. The DNA of the CDR3 is TGTGCCAGCAAAAAGGACCGAGTGAGCAATCAGCCCCAGCATTTT.

The genes are TRBV29-1 and TRBJ1-2, with 7 bases fitting TRBD1. After removal of 6 bases from V and 2 bases from J, the junction contained 6 bases not matched to a gene. The CDR3 is 13 amino acids. CDR1 and CDR2 (germline): SQVTM, ANQGSEA. This CDR3 reads CSVARTGNYGYTF. Written as DNA, the CDR3 is TGCAGCGTAGCGCGGACAGGAAACTATGGCTACACCTTC.

This clone has more than one count but fewer than ten. This rearrangement joins TRBV9 to TRBJ1-5, with a possible D match to TRBD1 (6 bases). V was shortened by 1 base and J by 4 bases, with 12 bases between the two germline ends. CDR1 is SGDLS, CDR2 YYNGEE, per germline. This CDR3 has 15 amino acids. CDR3 residues: CASSVSAGDNQPQHF. CDR3 nucleotide sequence: TGTGCCAGCAGCGTATCGGCAGGGGATAATCAGCCCCAGCATTTT.

The chain is built from TRBV28 and TRBJ1-5; D is possibly TRBD1 (6 bases). Per germline, CDR1 MDHEN and CDR2 SYDVKM. The V and J ends lost 2 bases and 7 bases respectively, with 9 bases between them. CDR3 size: 13 residues. This CDR3 is CASSLDRSQPQHF. DNA of the CDR3: TGTGCCAGCAGTTTAGACAGGTCGCAGCCCCAGCATTTT.